The source of this TCR beta chain is a study of T cell repertoires in cytomegalovirus infection. Study summary: Indications of both CMV infection and matching HLA type were provided by public TCR beta signatures.

Notes on this clonotype: Its matching antigen is unknown.

TCRdb re-called the reads through MiXCR, storing one row per CDR3 protein. Of 200,000 or so distinct CDR3 sequences listed, roughly a fifth are singletons. Points from the study as a whole: Cumulated frequencies of public TCR beta families served to identify carriers of CMV plus the relevant HLA. HLA-C-restricted CMV clonotypes gave the most frequent clonotype in two of eight donors.

The germline gives CDR1 SQVTM, CDR2 ANQGSEA. The V gene end was trimmed by 3 bases and the J gene end by 7 bases; junction bases not matched to a gene: 9. This CDR3 comprises 14 residues. Sequencing input: PBMCs. The rearrangement joins TRBV29-1 to TRBJ1-1, with 9 bases fitting TRBD1. The clonotype originates from a human donor in good health (CMV status not recorded). Some clones in this sample may be carry-over from other donors' samples. CDR3: CSVEGQGRRGEAFF. Here the CDR3 DNA reads TGCAGCGTTGAGGGACAGGGAAGAAGAGGTGAAGCTTTCTTT. The whole variable domain, remainder taken from reference TRBV29-1 and TRBJ1-1, is SAVISQKPSRDICQRGTSLTIQCQVDSQVTMMFWYRQQPGQSLTLIATANQGSEATYESGFVIDKFPISRPNLTFSTLTVSNMSPEDSSIYLCSVEGQGRRGEAFFGQGTRLTVV.